These 32 T cell receptor beta chains originate from one sample sequenced in a study of identical twins. TCRdb reprocessed the 5' RACE reads with MiXCR, giving one entry per CDR3 protein. The sample consists of hundreds of thousands of distinct CDR3 sequences, roughly 7.2% of them appearing once. These data were also filed under a second study, of yellow fever vaccine responses in identical twins.

The sequenced material came from PBMCs. These receptors came from a woman aged 18-35 years in good health.

The chain couples TRBV12-3 or TRBV12-4 to TRBJ1-5, with 9 bases aligning to TRBD1. The CDR3 is 13 residues long. The V segment lost 10 bases and the J segment 6 bases; nucleotides outside the gene matches: 7. Written as DNA, the CDR3 is TGTGCCACCGGGACAGGGCAAAGTCAGCCCCAGCATTTT. Translated, it gives CATGTGQSQPQHF.

V gene TRBV18 combines with J gene TRBJ1-2, with 9 bases that match TRBD1. V lost 5 bases, J lost 1 base, and 5 bases stayed unmatched. This CDR3 spans 15 amino acids. CDR1 is KGHSH, CDR2 LQKENI, per germline. The CDR3 loop reads CASSSGTGFNYGYTF. As DNA, the CDR3 is TGTGCCAGCTCATCCGGGACAGGGTTTAACTATGGCTACACCTTC.

There are a few counts of this clonotype. V gene TRBV6-1 combines with J gene TRBJ2-1; 7 nucleotides line up with TRBD2. There are 15 residues in the CDR3. Per the germline V gene, CDR1 is MNHNS and CDR2 is SASEGT. The trim removed 10 bases at V and 7 bases at J, leaving 16 bases unmatched. CDR3 DNA sequence: TGTGCCACCCAATATACCGGCCACGGGGGGAATGAGCAGTTCTTC. It yields the protein CATQYTGHGGNEQFF.

This clonotype was detected only a few times. The chain combines TRBV5-1 with TRBJ2-1; 9 bases are shared with TRBD1. This CDR3 has 14 residues. Looked up from germline, CDR1 is SGHRS and CDR2 is YFSETQ. The V segment lost 4 bases and the J segment 9 bases; nucleotides outside the gene matches: 8. This chain's CDR3 is CASSRDREGSEQFF. The CDR3 region has the DNA TGCGCCAGCAGCCGGGACAGGGAGGGGAGTGAGCAGTTCTTC.

This clonotype has a handful of counts. The rearrangement uses TRBV10-1 and TRBJ2-3; D possibly corresponds to TRBD2 (6 bases). Germline CDR1 and CDR2: WNHNN and SYGVQD (reference sequence). This CDR3 region has 16 residues. Trimming shortened V by 3 bases and J by 4 bases, and 17 bases separated the two germline ends. The CDR3 loop reads CASSDRGVQRPDTQYF. CDR3 bases: TGCGCCAGCAGTGATCGCGGGGTCCAAAGACCAGATACGCAGTATTTT.

The gene calls are TRBV20-1 and TRBJ1-1; D not resolved. Germline V gene lookup returns CDR1 DFQATT and CDR2 SNEGSKA (reference sequence). The CDR3 is 13 residues long. Trimming removed 0 bases from V and 2 bases from J, with 7 bases in between. CDR3 DNA sequence: TGCAGTGCTAGAGATACCGACAACACTGAAGCTTTCTTT. Amino acid sequence: CSARDTDNTEAFF.

At least ten counts were recorded for this clonotype. V and J are TRBV4-1 and TRBJ1-3, with TRBD1 identical over 7 bases. The germline V gene encodes CDR1 MGHRA and CDR2 YSYEKL. The V segment lost 1 base and the J segment 2 bases; nucleotides outside the gene matches: 11. This CDR3 is built from 18 residues. DNA of the CDR3: TGCGCCAGCAGCCAAGGGGGGACAGTCACATCACCTGGAAACACCATATATTTT. It codes for CASSQGGTVTSPGNTIYF.

Many counts were recorded for this clonotype. The gene calls are TRBV20-1 and TRBJ2-1; 9 bases align to TRBD2. Germline CDR1 reads DFQATT; CDR2 reads SNEGSKA (reference sequence). The CDR3 covers 12 residues. V was pared by 3 bases and J by 8 bases, with 2 bases of the junction left unmatched. CDR3 DNA: TGCAGTGCTAGTGTAGCGGGAGATGAGCAGTTCTTC. Amino acid sequence: CSASVAGDEQFF.

This clonotype has at least ten counts. The chain is built from TRBV3-1 and TRBJ2-2; D is perhaps TRBD1 (7 bases). The CDR3 runs 15 residues. Germline lookup yields CDR1 LGHDT and CDR2 YNNKEL (reference sequence). The V gene lost 4 bases and the J gene lost 4 bases, with 13 bases spanning the gap. CDR3 protein: CASSLQGGATGELFF. The DNA of the CDR3 is TGTGCCAGCAGCCTCCAGGGGGGTGCCACCGGGGAGCTGTTTTTT. The complete variable domain, with remaining parts taken from reference TRBV3-1 and TRBJ2-2, reads DTAVSQTPKYLVTQMGNDKSIKCEQNLGHDTMYWYKQDSKKFLKIMFSYNNKELIINETVPNRFSPKSPDKAHLNLHINSLELGDSAVYFCASSLQGGATGELFFGEGSRLTVL.

Points on this clonotype: A much larger clone differs from this one at a single base, so this may be a read error. This chain connects TRBV4-2 to TRBJ2-1, with D possibly being TRBD1 or TRBD2 (6 bases each). Per germline, CDR1 LGHNA and CDR2 YNFKEQ. V was pared by 0 bases and J by 5 bases, with 11 bases between. This CDR3 has 15 amino acids. DNA for the CDR3: TGTGCCAGCAGCCAAGAGGGGGGCGGAAACAATGAGCAGTTCTTC. Protein: CASSQEGGGNNEQFF.

This clonotype was seen only a few times. The chain couples TRBV27 to TRBJ2-2; 7 positions match TRBD2. The ends lost 10 bases at V and 5 bases at J; junction bases unmatched: 16. CDR1 is MNHEY, CDR2 SMNVEV, per germline (reference sequence). The CDR3 spans 16 residues. CDR3 in DNA: TGTGCCACTTTCCCCCGGGACTACCAACAGACCGGGGAGCTGTTTTTT. Its protein product is CATFPRDYQQTGELFF.

The chain recombines TRBV4-1 with TRBJ2-5, with D perhaps given as TRBD1 or TRBD2 (5 bases each). CDR1 MGHRA and CDR2 YSYEKL come from the germline V gene. V lost 3 bases to trimming and J lost 3 bases, with 17 bases between them. The CDR3 length is 16 residues. CDR3 bases: TGCGCCAGCAGCCACCCCATGGGGGACCTTAAAGAGACCCAGTACTTC. Its protein is CASSHPMGDLKETQYF.

The chain recombines TRBV7-8 with TRBJ2-5; D is possibly TRBD1 or TRBD2 (5 bases each). Germline CDR1 and CDR2: SGHVS and FQNEAQ. With 1 base removed from V and 4 bases from J, the gap between germline ends came to 10 bases. The CDR3 sequence is 14 residues long. This CDR3 reads CASSLGTGGETQYF. CDR3 coding DNA: TGTGCCAGCAGCTTAGGAACAGGAGGAGAGACCCAGTACTTC.

Ten or more counts support this clonotype. The chain couples TRBV12-3 or TRBV12-4 to TRBJ1-2, with D perhaps matching TRBD1 (5 bases). The CDR3 runs to 12 residues. Trimming stripped 5 bases from V and 9 bases from J, with 13 bases between. The CDR3 is CASSPGTNRYTF. CDR3 in DNA: TGTGCCAGCAGTCCCGGGACCAATCGCTACACCTTC.

The chain combines TRBV6-5 with TRBJ1-2; weak D call: TRBD1 (6 bases). V gave up 2 bases and J gave up 9 bases, with 22 bases separating them. Germline-derived CDR1 and CDR2 are MNHEY and SVGAGI. The CDR3 sequence is 16 residues long. CDR3 nucleotides: TGTGCCAGCAGTTACGAGCCTCCCAGGGCAGGGGATAGCTACACCTTC. As protein: CASSYEPPRAGDSYTF.

A few counts support this clonotype. V is TRBV11-2 and J is TRBJ2-3; D gene uncertain. The CDR3 loop spans 11 amino acids. Per germline, CDR1 SGHAT and CDR2 FQNNGV. The V gene lost 4 bases and the J gene lost 7 bases, with 6 bases spanning the gap. CDR3: CASSSQNTQYF. DNA for the CDR3: TGTGCCAGCAGCTCCCAAAATACGCAGTATTTT.

This clonotype has a count of ten or more. This CDR3 reads CASSQVAGGLNEQFF. For the CDR3, the DNA is TGTGCCAGCAGCCAAGTGGCGGGGGGGCTCAATGAGCAGTTCTTC. The chain carries TRBV3-1 and TRBJ2-1; 9 bases map to TRBD2. CDR3 length equals 15 residues. CDR1 is LGHDT and CDR2 is YNNKEL in the germline V gene (reference sequence). V dropped 1 base and J dropped 6; count of bases not matched to a gene: 4.

This clonotype was observed many times. The chain has TRBV12-3 or TRBV12-4 and TRBJ1-5; TRBD1 matches at 8 bases. This CDR3 has 15 residues. J was trimmed by 3 bases and V by 5 bases; bases with no gene match: 6. In DNA, the CDR3 is TGTGCCAGCAGTGCACTGACAGGGGTCAATCAGCCCCAGCATTTT. Amino acids: CASSALTGVNQPQHF.

This clonotype was detected ten times or more. J is TRBJ2-7 and V is TRBV7-9; D gene unclear. Trimming pared 10 bases from V and 2 bases from J, leaving 12 bases between. CDR3 length equals 12 residues. Germline V gene data show CDR1 as SEHNR and CDR2 as FQNEAQ (reference sequence). The CDR3 here is CATTSDPYEQYF. The CDR3 region has the DNA TGTGCCACAACCTCGGACCCCTACGAGCAGTACTTC.

This clonotype was seen repeatedly, ten times or more. The rearrangement joins TRBV5-5 to TRBJ2-1; D is ambiguous. The germline gives CDR1 SGHKS, CDR2 YYEKEE (reference sequence). This CDR3 has 14 amino acids. Trimming took 4 bases from V and 1 from J, leaving 9 bases between them. Here the CDR3 DNA reads TGTGCCAGCAGCCATGGATCTTCCTACAATGAGCAGTTCTTC. This encodes CASSHGSSYNEQFF.

This clonotype has a handful of counts. The J gene is TRBJ2-3, the V gene TRBV9, with D possibly TRBD1 on 5 matching bases. Trimming took 4 bases from V and 7 from J, leaving 22 bases between them. This CDR3 contains 16 residues. CDR1 and CDR2 from the germline V gene are SGDLS and YYNGEE. The CDR3 nucleotides are TGTGCCAGCAGCCCCAGCCTACAGGAGCTGAGGAATACGCAGTATTTT. The encoded protein is CASSPSLQELRNTQYF.

This chain's CDR3 is CASSFGGHEQFF. The CDR3 DNA reads TGTGCCAGCAGTTTTGGAGGTCATGAGCAGTTCTTC. The V gene is TRBV12-3 or TRBV12-4, the J gene TRBJ2-1; D is possibly TRBD2 (5 bases). V was clipped by 3 bases and J by 8 bases, with 8 bases between them. There are 12 residues in the CDR3.

This clonotype showed up many times. This sequence joins TRBV5-1 and TRBJ2-5; tentatively, D is TRBD1 (5 bases). The CDR3 is 13 residues long. Deletions cut 2 bases from V and 5 bases from J, with 10 bases between. Looked up from germline, CDR1 is SGHRS and CDR2 is YFSETQ. The CDR3 DNA reads TGCGCCAGCAGCTTACAGGATTTGGAGACCCAGTACTTC. Its translation is CASSLQDLETQYF.

There are many counts of this clonotype. The J gene is TRBJ2-7, the V gene TRBV10-3; 7 bases map to TRBD1. Germline CDR1 ENHRY, CDR2 SYGVKD. V was pared by 5 bases and J by 2 bases, with 3 bases of the junction left unmatched. The CDR3 consists of 13 residues. CDR3 sequence: CAISRQGAYEQYF. The CDR3 region has the DNA TGTGCCATCAGTCGACAGGGCGCCTACGAGCAGTACTTC.

At least ten counts were recorded for this clonotype. The rearrangement uses TRBV12-3 or TRBV12-4 and TRBJ2-1; D gene unclear. The germline V and J ends were trimmed by 2 bases and 5 bases, with 10 bases remaining between them. The CDR3 runs to 14 residues. CDR3 bases: TGTGCCAGCAGTTTACAGCATACAAACAATGAGCAGTTCTTC. The encoded protein is CASSLQHTNNEQFF.

V is TRBV28 and J is TRBJ1-5; TRBD1 matches 9 bases. V dropped 3 bases and J dropped 3; count of bases not matched to a gene: 3. This CDR3 spans 15 amino acids. CDR1 is MDHEN and CDR2 is SYDVKM in the germline V gene. In DNA form, the CDR3 reads TGTGCCAGCAGTTTTGGACAGGGGAACAATCAGCCCCAGCATTTT. Its protein is CASSFGQGNNQPQHF.

This clonotype appeared many times. This chain uses TRBV2 with TRBJ2-2, with D unclear. The V and J ends lost 6 bases and 3 bases respectively, with 14 bases between them. This CDR3 has 15 amino acids. The V gene's germline CDR1 is SNHLY and CDR2 FYNNEI. The CDR3 is CASRADSFYTGELFF. The CDR3 DNA reads as TGTGCCAGCAGGGCCGACTCCTTTTACACCGGGGAGCTGTTTTTT.

This chain joins TRBV6-6 and TRBJ1-2; possible D gene TRBD1, 5 bases. Trimming pared 6 bases from V and 0 bases from J, leaving 11 bases between. The CDR3 has 14 amino acids. Germline CDR1 reads MNHNY; CDR2 reads SVGAGI (reference sequence). The CDR3 is CASRSDSTNYGYTF. In nucleotides, the CDR3 is TGTGCCAGCAGGTCTGACAGTACTAACTATGGCTACACCTTC.

This clonotype was counted many times. V gene TRBV7-8 combines with J gene TRBJ2-2; tentatively, D is TRBD2 (6 bases). Trimming removed 0 bases from V and 5 bases from J, with 16 bases in between. The CDR3 extends over 17 amino acids. Germline V CDR1 and CDR2: SGHVS, FQNEAQ. The CDR3 DNA reads as TGTGCCAGCAGCTTAGCGGGGACTTACCGAAGTACCGGGGAGCTGTTTTTT. Translating it yields CASSLAGTYRSTGELFF. Based on the CDR3 plus reference TRBV7-8 and TRBJ2-2, the full variable domain is GAGVSQSPRYKVAKRGQDVALRCDPISGHVSLFWYQQALGQGPEFLTYFQNEAQLDKSGLPSDRFFAERPEGSVSTLKIQRTQQEDSAVYLCASSLAGTYRSTGELFFGEGSRLTVL.

This clonotype turned up a few times. This chain links TRBV5-1 with TRBJ2-5, with TRBD1 matching over 7 bases. The germline V gene encodes CDR1 SGHRS and CDR2 YFSETQ. The CDR3 spans 14 residues. The J segment lost 3 bases and the V segment lost 7 bases, leaving 9 bases of the junction unmatched. CDR3 DNA sequence: TGCGCCAGCTATCCGGACAGGCGGGAAGAGACCCAGTACTTC. It translates to CASYPDRREETQYF.

This clonotype was detected many times. This chain uses TRBV5-1 with TRBJ2-5, with 9 bases matching TRBD1. The CDR3 length is 18 residues. CDR1 is SGHRS, CDR2 YFSETQ, per germline. Losses at the gene ends were 1 base for V and 2 bases for J; bases not matched to a gene: 12. In DNA, the CDR3 is TGCGCCAGCAGCTTGTGGTATTCCGGACAGGGGCTACAAGAGACCCAGTACTTC. Amino acid sequence: CASSLWYSGQGLQETQYF. Drawing the rest from reference TRBV5-1 and TRBJ2-5, the complete variable domain is KAGVTQTPRYLIKTRGQQVTLSCSPISGHRSVSWYQQTPGQGLQFLFEYFSETQRNKGNFPGRFSGRQFSNSRSEMNVSTLELGDSALYLCASSLWYSGQGLQETQYFGPGTRLLVL.

This clonotype was recorded many times. The genes are TRBV12-3 or TRBV12-4 and TRBJ1-5; D not resolved. The CDR3 runs to 15 residues. V was cut by 1 base and J by 0 bases, with 7 bases left in between. The CDR3 reads CASSLGPISNQPQHF. CDR3 coding DNA: TGTGCCAGCAGTTTAGGTCCGATTAGCAATCAGCCCCAGCATTTT.